This TCR beta chain was profiled in a study of cytomegalovirus exposure and HLA in healthy donors. PCR primers comprised 60 Vbeta and 13 Jbeta primers. The data were produced by immunoSEQ multiplex PCR, yet TCRdb's version contains in-frame clones alone and is incomplete. This sample has some 180,000 clones, with roughly 80% found just once. Study outcomes and limitations: With DRB1 most and HLA-C fewest, TCR association rates differed between HLA loci in a later analysis. According to an earlier analysis, most TCR beta V segments yielded productive rearrangements about 87% or about 30% of the time. One variant, a missense change in DCLRE1C, was linked in a later analysis to TCR beta V- and J-gene trimming.

Concerning this clone: Its specificity is unknown.

CDR3 size: 16 residues. V was pared by 1 base and J by 1 base, with 12 bases between. Germline V lookup: CDR1 SGHTS, CDR2 YDEGEE. This chain joins TRBV5-8 and TRBJ1-5; no firm D call. This TCR was recovered from a woman aged 25 to 39 in good health and CMV-seronegative. Sequenced: PBMCs. CDR3 residues: CASSLWEGKSNQPQHF. The CDR3 DNA reads as TGTGCCAGCAGCTTGTGGGAGGGTAAAAGCAATCAGCCCCAGCATTTT.